The rows below give T cell receptor beta chains drawn from one sample of a study of blood T cells in healthy people across ages. Each CDR3 protein gets one entry after TCRdb re-called the 5' RACE reads with MiXCR. Of some 860,000 distinct CDR3 sequences in the sample, approximately 53% were seen once. Sequenced material: blood. Receptor source: a man in his forties or fifties in good health. The CDR3 runs from the conserved cysteine through the conserved F or W. A D gene is named only where the DNA matches it firmly. For some rows the clone size is stated as once, few or many, or as a class when expanded; others skip it.

CASSQIPRGGYYGYTF	TGTGCCAGCAGCCAAATCCCCAGGGGAGGCTACTATGGCTACACCTTC	TRBV7-2	TRBJ1-2	NA	NA
CASSGPGFGYTF	TGTGCCAGCAGCGGCCCAGGGTTTGGCTACACCTTC	TRBV12-3/TRBV12-4	TRBJ1-2	NA	NA
CASSQVTATGELFF	TGTGCCAGCAGCCAAGTTACCGCTACCGGGGAGCTGTTTTTT	TRBV3-1	TRBJ2-2	NA	NA
CSATTGADTQYF	TGCAGTGCTACCACAGGGGCAGATACGCAGTATTTT	TRBV20-1	TRBJ2-3	NA	TRBD1
CSARDSRQGNTETFF	TGCAGTGCTAGAGATTCAAGGCAGGGTAACACTGAAACTTTCTTT	TRBV20-1	TRBJ1-1	NA	NA
CASSTWTGGNNEQFF	TGTGCCAGCAGCACCTGGACAGGGGGAAACAATGAGCAGTTCTTC	TRBV11-3	TRBJ2-1	NA	TRBD1
CATGENTGELFF	TGTGCCACTGGGGAGAACACCGGGGAGCTGTTTTTT	TRBV6-5	TRBJ2-2	NA	NA
CASSYSSGNQPQHF	TGTGCCAGCAGCTACAGTTCTGGCAATCAGCCCCAGCATTTT	TRBV7-6	TRBJ1-5	few	NA
CASSGGVWSSGYTF	TGTGCCAGCAGCGGCGGGGTTTGGAGTTCCGGCTACACCTTC	TRBV9	TRBJ1-2	few	NA
CASSRQGVNTEAFF	TGTGCCAGCAGTAGACAGGGAGTGAACACTGAAGCTTTCTTT	TRBV11-1	TRBJ1-1	few	TRBD1
CSRGNTGKETQYF	TGCAGTCGGGGGAACACAGGGAAGGAGACCCAGTACTTC	TRBV20-1	TRBJ2-5	NA	NA
CASSAGGGGSYNEQFF	TGTGCCAGCAGCGCAGGGGGGGGAGGCTCCTACAATGAGCAGTTCTTC	TRBV7-2	TRBJ2-1	few	NA
CASSSDDIGLAETNEQFF	TGTGCCAGCAGCTCGGATGATATAGGGCTAGCGGAGACCAATGAGCAGTTCTTC	TRBV7-2	TRBJ2-1	few	TRBD2
CASSLKFREGEQFF	TGTGCCAGCAGCTTAAAGTTCAGGGAGGGAGAGCAGTTCTTC	TRBV7-2	TRBJ2-1	NA	TRBD2
CASSVMLADLRETQYF	TGTGCCAGCAGCGTCATGTTAGCGGACCTCCGGGAGACCCAGTACTTC	TRBV5-8	TRBJ2-5	NA	NA
CASSPVPGGQETQYF	TGTGCCAGCAGCCCCGTACCGGGGGGCCAAGAGACCCAGTACTTC	TRBV3-1	TRBJ2-5	few	TRBD2
CSVDDRAKNIQYF	TGCAGCGTTGACGACAGGGCCAAAAACATTCAGTACTTC	TRBV29-1	TRBJ2-4	few	NA
CASSPTEGASDTQYF	TGCGCCAGCAGCCCAACCGAGGGGGCCTCAGATACGCAGTATTTT	TRBV5-1	TRBJ2-3	NA	TRBD1
CSVPMPGGNEQFF	TGCAGCGTCCCTATGCCAGGGGGAAATGAGCAGTTCTTC	TRBV29-1	TRBJ2-1	few	TRBD1
CASRLRQGNTGELFF	TGTGCCAGCAGATTAAGGCAGGGAAACACCGGGGAGCTGTTTTTT	TRBV28	TRBJ2-2	few	NA
CASSISGTDTQYF	TGTGCCAGCAGCATTTCCGGCACAGATACGCAGTATTTT	TRBV5-8	TRBJ2-3	NA	NA
CSARERDRDSNEQYF	TGCAGTGCTAGAGAGAGGGACAGGGACTCCAACGAGCAGTACTTC	TRBV20-1	TRBJ2-7	few	TRBD1
CSAREITGGHGYTF	TGCAGTGCTAGAGAAATAACAGGGGGACATGGCTACACCTTC	TRBV20-1	TRBJ1-2	NA	TRBD1
CATGDRGTSGRTDTQYF	TGTGCCACCGGCGACAGGGGGACTAGCGGGAGGACAGATACGCAGTATTTT	TRBV24-1	TRBJ2-3	NA	TRBD2
CASSLIGPGNEQFF	TGTGCCAGCAGCTTAATCGGGCCCGGCAATGAGCAGTTCTTC	TRBV7-3	TRBJ2-1	few	NA
CASSSHRGTVSEAFF	TGTGCCAGCAGCTCCCATAGGGGAACAGTCAGTGAAGCTTTCTTT	TRBV7-8	TRBJ1-1	NA	NA
CSAQREGTDTRYF	TGCAGTGCGCAGCGGGAGGGTACAGATACGCGGTATTTT	TRBV20-1	TRBJ2-3	NA	TRBD2
CASSSTALSSRELFF	TGCGCCAGCAGCTCGACAGCCCTTAGTAGTCGGGAGCTGTTTTTT	TRBV5-1	TRBJ2-2	NA	NA
CSVTPRPQYF	TGCAGCGTGACTCCGAGACCCCAGTACTTC	TRBV29-1	TRBJ2-5	NA	NA
CASSRGTGSTDTQYF	TGTGCCAGCAGCCGAGGGACAGGAAGCACAGATACGCAGTATTTT	TRBV6-2/TRBV6-3	TRBJ2-3	NA	TRBD1
CSVEVGQGGGQETQYF	TGCAGCGTTGAAGTCGGACAGGGAGGAGGACAAGAGACCCAGTACTTC	TRBV29-1	TRBJ2-5	NA	TRBD1
CAISEAGNEQFF	TGTGCCATCAGTGAAGCGGGAAATGAGCAGTTCTTC	TRBV10-3	TRBJ2-1	few	TRBD2
CASRGDFRSPLHF	TGTGCCAGCCGGGGGGACTTTAGGTCACCCCTCCACTTT	TRBV2	TRBJ1-6	NA	NA
CASSIRGGGLGTDTQYF	TGTGCCAGCAGTATTCGTGGAGGGGGATTGGGCACAGATACGCAGTATTTT	TRBV27	TRBJ2-3	NA	NA
CATSRDGSTSGRVGTDTQYF	TGTGCCACCAGCAGAGATGGCTCGACTAGCGGGAGAGTAGGGACAGATACGCAGTATTTT	TRBV15	TRBJ2-3	NA	TRBD2
CASSLLVQGRKTQYF	TGTGCCAGCAGCCTACTTGTACAGGGGAGAAAGACCCAGTACTTC	TRBV5-4	TRBJ2-5	NA	TRBD1
CASSQGRRGETQYF	TGCGCCAGCAGCCAAGGAAGGAGGGGAGAGACGCAGTATTTT	TRBV4-3	TRBJ2-3	NA	NA
CSVEDNEKLFF	TGCAGCGTTGAGGATAATGAAAAACTGTTTTTT	TRBV29-1	TRBJ1-4	NA	NA
CSATSGQGAQYF	TGCAGCGCAACTAGCGGCCAAGGGGCCCAGTACTTC	TRBV29-1	TRBJ2-7	few	TRBD2
CASSSQPLRVEAKNIQYF	TGTGCCAGCAGCTCCCAGCCTCTACGAGTGGAAGCCAAAAACATTCAGTACTTC	TRBV11-2	TRBJ2-4	NA	NA
CASSPAREAQETQYF	TGTGCCAGCTCACCAGCCAGGGAGGCGCAAGAGACCCAGTACTTC	TRBV18	TRBJ2-5	NA	NA
CSVVLAGRNYQPQHF	TGCAGCGTTGTGTTGGCGGGACGGAATTATCAGCCCCAGCATTTT	TRBV29-1	TRBJ1-5	many	NA
CASPGGQTEAFF	TGTGCCAGCCCGGGGGGACAGACTGAAGCTTTCTTT	TRBV25-1	TRBJ1-1	NA	TRBD1
CASSQAGGLDTQYF	TGTGCCAGCAGTCAAGCGGGGGGGCTGGATACGCAGTATTTT	TRBV12-3/TRBV12-4	TRBJ2-3	few	TRBD2
CASSQEGTEPSTDTQYF	TGTGCCAGCAGCCAAGAGGGAACAGAACCTAGCACAGATACGCAGTATTTT	TRBV4-2	TRBJ2-3	NA	NA
CASSLRDSTNYGYTF	TGCGCCAGCAGCTTGAGGGACAGCACTAACTATGGCTACACCTTC	TRBV5-1	TRBJ1-2	NA	TRBD1
CSAGPPGRDDRGANVLTF	TGCAGTGCTGGACCACCCGGCAGGGACGATAGGGGGGCCAACGTCCTGACTTTC	TRBV20-1	TRBJ2-6	few	NA
CASSLFGDVLVDTQYF	TGTGCCAGCAGCTTATTTGGGGACGTATTGGTAGATACGCAGTATTTT	TRBV7-8	TRBJ2-3	NA	NA
CSARDRVGGGYTF	TGCAGTGCTAGAGATCGGGTGGGGGGCGGCTACACCTTC	TRBV20-1	TRBJ1-2	NA	NA
CASSLGLAGGDTQYF	TGTGCCAGCAGCCTAGGACTAGCGGGAGGAGATACGCAGTATTTT	TRBV7-2	TRBJ2-3	many	TRBD2
CASGFEGGNQPQHF	TGTGCCAGCGGTTTTGAAGGGGGCAATCAGCCCCAGCATTTT	TRBV12-3/TRBV12-4	TRBJ1-5	NA	NA
CASSLTGGPLDTQYF	TGTGCCAGCAGCTTAACGGGGGGGCCTTTGGATACGCAGTATTTT	TRBV7-3	TRBJ2-3	once	NA
CSASSLGQGSTEAFF	TGCAGTGCTAGCTCATTGGGACAGGGAAGCACTGAAGCTTTCTTT	TRBV20-1	TRBJ1-1	NA	TRBD1
CSVGEGDYSAQYF	TGCAGCGTTGGCGAGGGGGACTATTCCGCGCAGTACTTC	TRBV29-1	TRBJ2-4	NA	NA